This entry lists 13 T cell receptor beta chains sequenced from one sample in a study of blood T cell repertoires in COVID-19. Profiling relied on immunoSEQ multiplex PCR, and the TCRdb table lists in-frame clones only, not all of them. The sample contains approximately 280,000 clones, about 89% of which appear only once. Sequencing was carried out using peripheral blood. These receptors all come from a man aged 45-65 years with acute or convalescent COVID-19.

The chain carries TRBV7-9 and TRBJ1-4; D gene unclear. V lost 4 bases to trimming and J lost 5 bases, with 17 bases between them. This CDR3 spans 16 amino acids. Germline V lookup: CDR1 SEHNR, CDR2 FQNEAQ (reference sequence). For the CDR3, the DNA is TGTGCCAGCAGCTCCTTATACACATTACCGAATGAAAAACTGTTTTTT. Encoded protein: CASSSLYTLPNEKLFF.

This chain joins TRBV19 and TRBJ2-2; 11 bases match TRBD2. Germline V gene lookup returns CDR1 LNHDA and CDR2 SQIVND (reference sequence). The CDR3 runs to 15 residues. Germline trimming cut 7 bases from V and 4 bases from J; bases unmatched to any gene: 5. The CDR3 DNA reads TGTGCCAGTAAGGCTAGCGGGGGGCTCACCGGGGAGCTGTTTTTT. Its protein is CASKASGGLTGELFF.

The CDR3 reads CASSQIGTGGRLGNQPQHF. For the CDR3, the DNA is TGCGCCAGCAGCCAAATCGGGACAGGCGGGCGGTTGGGCAATCAGCCCCAGCATTTT. The chain couples TRBV4-1 to TRBJ1-5; 8 bases line up with TRBD1. The germline V gene has CDR1 MGHRA and CDR2 YSYEKL. V lost 2 bases, J lost 2 bases, and 14 bases stayed unmatched. The CDR3 spans 19 residues.

The chain links TRBV30 to TRBJ2-3; D is unclear. Germline V gene sequence: CDR1 GTSNPN, CDR2 SVGIG (reference sequence). Trimming left V 2 bases short and J 4 bases short, with 7 bases between. The CDR3 contains 12 residues. CDR3 loop: CAWSIAADTQYF. CDR3 nucleotides: TGTGCCTGGAGTATCGCGGCAGATACGCAGTATTTT. Full variable domain (rest looked up from reference TRBV30 and TRBJ2-3): SQTIHQWPATLVQPVGSPLSLECTVEGTSNPNLYWYRQAAGRGLQLLFYSVGIGQISSEVPQNLSASRPQDRQFILSSKKLLLSDSGFYLCAWSIAADTQYFGPGTRLTVL.

This clone was detected a few times. This rearrangement joins TRBV5-4 to TRBJ1-1; 7 nucleotides agree with TRBD1. The CDR3 covers 14 residues. The V gene's germline CDR1 is SGHNT and CDR2 YYREEE (reference sequence). The V gene end was trimmed by 4 bases and the J gene end by 1 base; junction bases not matched to a gene: 4. The CDR3 is CASSPGTANTEAFF. In nucleotides, the CDR3 is TGTGCCAGCAGCCCCGGGACAGCGAACACTGAAGCTTTCTTT.

The rearrangement uses TRBV27 and TRBJ1-1; D possibly corresponds to TRBD1 (5 bases). Germline CDR1 MNHEY, CDR2 SMNVEV (reference sequence). V shed 5 bases and J shed 1 base, with 17 bases lying between them. CDR3 length: 16 residues. CDR3 nucleotide sequence: TGTGCCAGCAGTCGTTACGAAGGGGTCCCGAACACTGAAGCTTTCTTT. Residues: CASSRYEGVPNTEAFF.

The V call is TRBV19, the J call TRBJ1-6, with 9 bases that match TRBD1. V lost 4 bases and J lost 8; bases outside the gene matches: 6. The CDR3 has 15 amino acids. Per germline, CDR1 LNHDA and CDR2 SQIVND (reference sequence). The CDR3 loop is CASSRDRVTDSPLHF. CDR3 DNA sequence: TGTGCCAGTAGTAGGGACAGGGTGACAGATTCACCCCTCCACTTT.

The gene calls are TRBV27 and TRBJ1-6; 12 nucleotides agree with TRBD1. The V segment lost 0 bases and the J segment 7 bases; nucleotides outside the gene matches: 4. Germline CDR1 reads MNHEY; CDR2 reads SMNVEV (reference sequence). The CDR3 has 17 residues. The CDR3 region is CASSLSAGTGGNSPLHF. CDR3 DNA: TGTGCCAGCAGTTTATCGGCCGGGACAGGGGGCAATTCACCCCTCCACTTT.

The chain recombines TRBV19 with TRBJ1-1; a possible D gene is TRBD1 (5 bases). V lost 4 bases to trimming and J lost 1 base, with 10 bases between them. The CDR3 totals 14 residues. Germline V gives CDR1 LNHDA, CDR2 SQIVND (reference sequence). The DNA of the CDR3 is TGTGCCAGTAGTACGTCCAGGGAGAACACTGAAGCTTTCTTT. This codes for CASSTSRENTEAFF.

The J gene is TRBJ2-5, the V gene TRBV10-1; D perhaps matches TRBD2 (6 bases). CDR1 and CDR2 from the germline V gene are WNHNN and SYGVQD (reference sequence). The CDR3 is made up of 14 amino acids. Trimming removed 9 bases at V and 5 bases at J, with 19 bases between. The CDR3 is CARGDREGRETQYF. The CDR3 DNA follows: TGCGCCAGAGGGGACCGGGAAGGGAGGGAGACCCAGTACTTC.

The rearrangement links TRBV3-1 (or the pseudogene TRBV3-2) to TRBJ1-1, with D possibly being TRBD1 (5 bases). This CDR3 has 14 residues. Germline V lookup: CDR1 LGHDT, CDR2 YNNKEL (reference sequence). Trimming pared 1 base from V and 6 bases from J, leaving 12 bases between. The DNA for the CDR3 is TGTGCCAGCAGCCAAGCGTTCGGGGGGGCTGAAGCTTTCTTT. Residues: CASSQAFGGAEAFF.

This clone was picked up one time. The rearrangement uses TRBV9 and TRBJ1-1; TRBD1 matches 8 bases. The junction had 9 bases not matched to a gene; V was cut back by 2 bases and J by 0 bases. Germline CDR1 reads SGDLS; CDR2 reads YYNGEE. The CDR3 loop spans 17 amino acids. The DNA for the CDR3 is TGTGCCAGCAGCGTTTACGGGACAGGAAACCTGAACACTGAAGCTTTCTTT. The encoded protein is CASSVYGTGNLNTEAFF.

CDR3 residues: CASSFTQGIEEQFF. The CDR3 DNA is TGTGCCAGCAGCTTCACTCAGGGCATCGAGGAGCAGTTCTTC. The J gene is TRBJ2-1, the V gene TRBV9; weak D call: TRBD1 (5 bases). V lost 4 bases and J 10 bases, leaving 18 bases between the germline ends. The CDR3 spans 14 residues. The germline V gene encodes CDR1 SGDLS and CDR2 YYNGEE. The variable domain in full, completed from reference TRBV9 and TRBJ2-1, reads DSGVTQTPKHLITATGQRVTLRCSPRSGDLSVYWYQQSLDQGLQFLIQYYNGEERAKGNILERFSAQQFPDLHSELNLSSLELGDSALYFCASSFTQGIEEQFFGPGTRLTVL.